This passage covers 25 T cell receptor beta chains from one sample sequenced in a study of regulatory T cells in long-lasting Graves disease. Time point meaning: persistent/refractory GD, antithyroid drugs over 5 years with positive TRAb. Making the TCR library involved RNA that had been extracted from PBMCs. To make TCR beta libraries, researchers used iRepertoire HTBI primers and Arm-PCR of CDR3 regions. TCRdb called the multiplex PCR reads again in MiXCR, with one record for every CDR3 protein. The sample lists some 340,000 distinct CDR3 sequences, approximately 25% occurring once. The specimen comprised peripheral blood mononuclear cells (PBMCs), sampled when the disease was refractory, from a patient treated with antithyroid drugs. These receptors originate from a woman between 40 and 50 years old with Graves disease.

This clonotype was recorded at least ten times. The rearrangement links TRBV29-1 to TRBJ2-5; TRBD1 might be the D (5 bases). The CDR3 length is 14 residues. Germline CDR1 SQVTM, CDR2 ANQGSEA. Deletions cut 2 bases from V and 2 bases from J, with 12 bases between. CDR3 nucleotides: TGCAGCGTTGAAACGTATACAGGACAAGAGACCCAGTACTTC. It codes for CSVETYTGQETQYF.

This rearrangement joins TRBV2 to TRBJ2-1; 9 nucleotides match TRBD2. V lost 6 bases to trimming and J lost 2 bases; unmatched junction nucleotides: 5. CDR3 length: 15 residues. The germline CDR1 and CDR2 sequences are SNHLY and FYNNEI. CDR3 DNA sequence: TGTGCCAGCAGGCCGCCTAGCGGGGCCTACAATGAGCAGTTCTTC. As protein: CASRPPSGAYNEQFF.

This clonotype showed up many times. The chain combines TRBV28 with TRBJ2-7; perhaps TRBD2 as D (7 bases). The V gene's germline CDR1 is MDHEN and CDR2 SYDVKM. The ends were cut back, 4 bases at V and 2 bases at J, with 12 bases in the middle. The CDR3 runs to 14 residues. The CDR3 DNA follows: TGTGCCAGCAGTTCCGGGGGGCAGGCCTACGAGCAGTACTTC. Its translation is CASSSGGQAYEQYF.

This clonotype was detected many times. In DNA form, the CDR3 reads TGTGCCAGCAGTTTAGCTAGCACTAGCGGGAAGCAGTACTTC. Protein: CASSLASTSGKQYF. The J gene is TRBJ2-7, the V gene TRBV12-3 or TRBV12-4, with 10 bases that match TRBD2. This CDR3 contains 14 residues. The V segment lost 0 bases and the J segment 8 bases; nucleotides outside the gene matches: 4.

This clonotype was seen just once. The rearrangement uses TRBV20-1 and TRBJ2-1; a possible D gene is TRBD1 (6 bases). The germline V gene has CDR1 DFQATT and CDR2 SNEGSKA (reference sequence). The CDR3 has 16 amino acids. V shed 2 bases and J shed 0 bases, with 14 bases lying between them. The CDR3 nucleotides read TGCAGTGCTAGAACCTCGGGCAGGGGCTCCTACAATGAGCAGTTCTTC. It yields the protein CSARTSGRGSYNEQFF.

This clonotype was found many times. The chain employs TRBV11-2 and TRBJ2-7; 9 positions agree with TRBD2. V lost 2 bases and J lost 4; bases outside the gene matches: 15. Germline-derived CDR1 and CDR2 are SGHAT and FQNNGV. The CDR3 sequence is 18 residues long. CDR3 sequence: CASSLNAFSSGKVYEQYF. The CDR3 DNA reads as TGTGCCAGCAGCTTAAATGCTTTCTCTAGCGGGAAGGTTTACGAGCAGTACTTC.

V is TRBV7-9 and J is TRBJ1-4; possible D gene TRBD1, 5 bases. Trimming took 2 bases from V and 7 from J, leaving 8 bases between them. CDR1 is SEHNR, CDR2 FQNEAQ, per germline (reference sequence). The CDR3 totals 13 residues. This CDR3 is CASSLTGREKLFF. The CDR3 DNA reads as TGTGCCAGCAGCTTAACAGGACGTGAAAAACTGTTTTTT.

CDR3 region: CASSPGLAGGPSGTQYF. The CDR3 bases are TGTGCCAGCAGCCCCGGACTAGCGGGAGGGCCTTCGGGGACCCAGTACTTC. V gene TRBV28 combines with J gene TRBJ2-5; 15 bases agree with TRBD2. V trimming: 6 bases; J trimming: 7 bases; junction bases outside the gene matches: 12. Germline CDR1 MDHEN, CDR2 SYDVKM. CDR3 length: 17 residues.

Ten or more counts support this clonotype. The V gene is TRBV2, the J gene TRBJ2-7; tentatively, D is TRBD2 (6 bases). Germline CDR1 is SNHLY and CDR2 is FYNNEI. The V end was cut by 7 bases, the J end by 6 bases, with 16 bases between. The CDR3 is 13 residues long. CDR3 region: CASIKSRGGEQYF. DNA of the CDR3: TGTGCCAGCATAAAATCGCGGGGCGGCGAGCAGTACTTC.

This clonotype appeared a few times. J is TRBJ2-7 and V is TRBV12-3 or TRBV12-4; perhaps TRBD2 as D (6 bases). V was pared by 3 bases and J by 4 bases, with 16 bases between. CDR3 length equals 15 residues. The CDR3 DNA reads TGTGCCAGCAGTTTGGAACCCCTAGCGAGTTACGAGCAGTACTTC. Translation gives CASSLEPLASYEQYF.

J is TRBJ2-5 and V is TRBV20-1, with D perhaps assigned TRBD1 or TRBD2 (5 bases each). Germline V gene sequence: CDR1 DFQATT, CDR2 SNEGSKA (reference sequence). Trimming shortened V by 8 bases and J by 2 bases, and 30 bases separated the two germline ends. This CDR3 has 18 residues. For the CDR3, the DNA is TGCAGTACTATCTCACCGGGACCCCACGATGAACTACAAGAGACCCAGTACTTC. It specifies CSTISPGPHDELQETQYF.

This clonotype was recorded at least ten times. The CDR3 region has the DNA TGTGCCAGCAGTGAAGAAAGGACCCAGCGGGAGACCCAGTACTTC. It yields the protein CASSEERTQRETQYF. This sequence joins TRBV2 and TRBJ2-5; the D gene is possibly TRBD2 (5 bases). The length of the CDR3 is 15 residues. Looked up from germline, CDR1 is SNHLY and CDR2 is FYNNEI. The germline V and J ends were trimmed by 1 base and 5 bases, with 14 bases remaining between them. The variable domain in full, with the rest retrieved from reference TRBV2 and TRBJ2-5, is EPEVTQTPSHQVTQMGQEVILRCVPISNHLYFYWYRQILGQKVEFLVSFYNNEISEKSEIFDDQFSVERPDGSNFTLKIRSTKLEDSAMYFCASSEERTQRETQYFGPGTRLLVL.

In this sample, this clonotype turned up many times. The rearrangement uses TRBV28 and TRBJ2-5; D is undetermined. This CDR3 contains 12 residues. V was clipped by 4 bases and J by 3 bases, with 6 bases between them. CDR1 MDHEN and CDR2 SYDVKM come from the germline V gene. CDR3: CASSYAEETQYF. Written as DNA, the CDR3 is TGTGCCAGCAGTTACGCGGAAGAGACCCAGTACTTC.

For this clonotype: One junction end disagrees with the germline gene, perhaps due to a read error. V usage is TRBV7-9 and J usage is TRBJ2-7; 10 bases fit TRBD2. Looked up from germline, CDR1 is SEHNR and CDR2 is FQNEAQ (reference sequence). The CDR3 extends over 15 amino acids. CDR3 DNA: TGTGCCAGCAGCAATTACGGGACTAGCGCCTACGAGCAGCACTTC. It is translated as CASSNYGTSAYEQHF. The full variable domain, in which reference TRBV7-9 and TRBJ2-7 provide the parts outside the CDR3, is DTGVSQNPRHKITKRGQNVTFRCDPISEHNRLYWYRQTLGQGPEFLTYFQNEAQLEKSRLLSDRFSAERPKGSFSTLEIQRTEQGDSAMYLCASSNYGTSAYEQHFGPGTRLTVT.

This clonotype was found many times. This chain joins TRBV2 and TRBJ1-1; no clear D gene. Germline CDR1 and CDR2: SNHLY and FYNNEI. The CDR3 extends over 14 amino acids. V gave up 3 bases and J gave up 0 bases, with 8 bases separating them. DNA of the CDR3: TGTGCCAGCAGTGAGTACAGTATGAACACTGAAGCTTTCTTT. Translation: CASSEYSMNTEAFF.

This clonotype came up many times. The rearrangement links TRBV28 to TRBJ2-7; the match to TRBD2 covers 7 bases. Germline CDR1 and CDR2: MDHEN and SYDVKM. The CDR3 loop spans 15 amino acids. V lost 5 bases and J lost 7; bases outside the gene matches: 14. The CDR3 loop is CASSPESSGPLEQYF. CDR3 nucleotide sequence: TGTGCCAGCAGTCCTGAGTCTAGCGGCCCCTTAGAGCAGTACTTC.

This clonotype was found a few times. The chain employs TRBV20-1 and TRBJ2-7; 7 nucleotides line up with TRBD1. Germline CDR1 reads DFQATT; CDR2 reads SNEGSKA (reference sequence). V lost 7 bases and J lost 2; bases outside the gene matches: 5. CDR3 length equals 12 residues. CDR3 sequence: CSVGDSAYEQYF. CDR3 nucleotides: TGCAGTGTTGGGGACAGTGCCTACGAGCAGTACTTC.

This clonotype has a count of ten or more. V usage is TRBV12-3 or TRBV12-4 and J usage is TRBJ1-4, with D unclear. The CDR3 totals 15 residues. V lost 6 bases to trimming and J lost 1 base, with 12 bases between them. CDR3 DNA sequence: TGTGCCAGCAGCATACCCCATGGAACTAATGAAAAACTGTTTTTT. The encoded protein is CASSIPHGTNEKLFF.

This clonotype was seen at least ten times. V and J are TRBV7-9 and TRBJ2-5; D remains ambiguous. This CDR3 is built from 13 residues. The V end was cut by 0 bases, the J end by 6 bases, with 8 bases between. Germline V gene sequence: CDR1 SEHNR, CDR2 FQNEAQ (reference sequence). The CDR3 loop is CASSLAGKQTQYF. Here the CDR3 DNA reads TGTGCCAGCAGCTTAGCGGGGAAACAGACCCAGTACTTC.

This clonotype was seen ten or more times. The chain joins TRBV7-8 to TRBJ1-4, with D perhaps matching TRBD1 (6 bases). The V end lost 4 bases, the J end lost 0 bases, and 12 bases lay between the germline ends. CDR1 and CDR2 from the germline V gene are SGHVS and FQNEAQ. The CDR3 is made up of 16 amino acids. The CDR3 sequence is CASSSHRDATNEKLFF. CDR3 nucleotide sequence: TGTGCCAGCAGCTCACACAGGGATGCAACTAATGAAAAACTGTTTTTT.

This clonotype was found a few times. This may stem from a read error, because a much larger clone lies one nucleotide away. The CDR3 nucleotides read TGTGCCAGCAGCCATGGACTAGCGGGGCTCTACGAGCAGTACTTC. Translating it yields CASSHGLAGLYEQYF. V and J are TRBV6-1 and TRBJ2-7; the match to TRBD2 covers 12 bases. V was clipped by 6 bases and J by 3 bases; unmatched bases: 6. Germline V CDR1 and CDR2: MNHNS, SASEGT. The CDR3 has 15 amino acids.

The rearrangement uses TRBV4-1 and TRBJ1-5; D might be TRBD1 (6 bases). From germline, CDR1 is MGHRA and CDR2 YSYEKL. The V gene lost 0 bases and the J gene lost 3 bases, with 9 bases spanning the gap. This CDR3 is built from 15 residues. CDR3 amino acids: CASSQETGPNQPQHF. In nucleotides, the CDR3 is TGCGCCAGCAGCCAAGAGACAGGCCCCAATCAGCCCCAGCATTTT.

This chain connects TRBV10-3 to TRBJ2-5; 8 nucleotides match TRBD2. The V gene end was trimmed by 4 bases and the J gene end by 4 bases; junction bases not matched to a gene: 11. This CDR3 has 16 amino acids. Germline lookup yields CDR1 ENHRY and CDR2 SYGVKD. CDR3 DNA: TGTGCCATCAGTGCGGGGAGCGGGAGATTCCCAGAGACCCAGTACTTC. Its translation: CAISAGSGRFPETQYF.

This clonotype was detected only a few times. The chain has TRBV20-1 and TRBJ2-7; possibly TRBD2 for D (6 bases). V dropped 0 bases and J dropped 2 bases, with 20 bases sitting between them. The CDR3 totals 17 residues. Looked up from germline, CDR1 is DFQATT and CDR2 is SNEGSKA (reference sequence). The CDR3: CSARDFRTRDFAYEQYF. In DNA, the CDR3 is TGCAGTGCTAGAGATTTTCGAACCCGGGACTTTGCCTACGAGCAGTACTTC.

This clonotype was observed at least ten times. The chain recombines TRBV12-3 or TRBV12-4 with TRBJ2-5; 9 bases map to TRBD2. CDR3 size: 18 residues. V dropped 2 bases and J dropped 2; count of bases not matched to a gene: 12. The CDR3 is CASSLRWAGGRGQETQYF. The CDR3 DNA reads TGTGCCAGCAGTTTACGATGGGCCGGCGGGAGGGGTCAAGAGACCCAGTACTTC.